This T cell receptor beta chain was identified during a study of blood T cell repertoires in COVID-19. This CDR3 region has 15 residues. CDR1 is SGDLS and CDR2 is YYNGEE in the germline V gene. Between the trimmed V and J ends, which lost 3 bases and 7 bases, there was a span of 17 bases. The assay was immunoSEQ multiplex PCR, and TCRdb's table has in-frame clones only and misses some. This table holds 150,000 to 200,000 clones, 80% to 90% found once. Material for sequencing was peripheral blood. This sequence joins TRBV9 and TRBJ2-1, with D perhaps TRBD2 (5 bases). The clonotype was recovered from a man in his late teens or twenties who had recovered from COVID-19. The CDR3 sequence is CASSAAGLAYNEQFF. The CDR3 DNA follows: TGTGCCAGCAGCGCGGCTGGCCTAGCTTATAATGAGCAGTTCTTC. The whole variable domain, filled in from reference TRBV9 and TRBJ2-1, reads DSGVTQTPKHLITATGQRVTLRCSPRSGDLSVYWYQQSLDQGLQFLIQYYNGEERAKGNILERFSAQQFPDLHSELNLSSLELGDSALYFCASSAAGLAYNEQFFGPGTRLTVL.